Detailed here is one T cell receptor (beta chain). Its antigen is still unknown. Germline CDR1 reads MNHEY; CDR2 reads SVGAGI. The V gene lost 1 base and the J gene lost 7 bases, with 23 bases spanning the gap. This CDR3 contains 18 residues. TCRdb passed the 5' RACE reads through MiXCR, listing each CDR3 protein once. Among about 47,000 distinct CDR3 sequences listed, about 7.4% were seen once. The record originates from a study of spatial heterogeneity in lung cancer. Whole-study findings and limits: Expanded tumor TCRs that were ubiquitous appeared in blood more at resection than follow-up.

The time point denotes: blood at routine non-recurrence follow-up after resection. Whole RNA, which was extracted from tumor, nontumor lung tissue or frozen PBMC, was sequenced without any cell sorting. This chain uses TRBV6-5 with TRBJ1-3, with unresolved D. The sample consisted of PBMCs, taken at follow-up. This TCR came from a female donor with early-stage non-small cell lung cancer. DNA of the CDR3: TGTGCCAGCAGTTACTTGGGCTCTAGAAGGTCTCTAATGAACACCATATATTTT. Its translation is CASSYLGSRRSLMNTIYF.